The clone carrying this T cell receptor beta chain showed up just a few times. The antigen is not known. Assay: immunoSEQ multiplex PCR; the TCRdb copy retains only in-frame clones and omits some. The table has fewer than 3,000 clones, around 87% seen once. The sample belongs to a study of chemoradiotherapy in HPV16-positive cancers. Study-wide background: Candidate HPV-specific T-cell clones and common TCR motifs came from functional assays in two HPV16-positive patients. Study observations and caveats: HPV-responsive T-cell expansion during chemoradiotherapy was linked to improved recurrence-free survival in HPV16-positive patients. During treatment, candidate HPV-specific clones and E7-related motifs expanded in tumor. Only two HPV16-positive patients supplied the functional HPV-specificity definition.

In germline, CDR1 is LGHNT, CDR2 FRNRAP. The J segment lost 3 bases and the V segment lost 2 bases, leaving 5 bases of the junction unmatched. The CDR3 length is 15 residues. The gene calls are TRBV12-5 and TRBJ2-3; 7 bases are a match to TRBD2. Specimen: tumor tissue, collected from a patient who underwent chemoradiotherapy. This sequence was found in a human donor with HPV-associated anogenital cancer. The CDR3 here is CASGLSGDWTDTQYF. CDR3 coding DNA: TGTGCTAGTGGTTTGAGCGGGGACTGGACAGATACGCAGTATTTT.